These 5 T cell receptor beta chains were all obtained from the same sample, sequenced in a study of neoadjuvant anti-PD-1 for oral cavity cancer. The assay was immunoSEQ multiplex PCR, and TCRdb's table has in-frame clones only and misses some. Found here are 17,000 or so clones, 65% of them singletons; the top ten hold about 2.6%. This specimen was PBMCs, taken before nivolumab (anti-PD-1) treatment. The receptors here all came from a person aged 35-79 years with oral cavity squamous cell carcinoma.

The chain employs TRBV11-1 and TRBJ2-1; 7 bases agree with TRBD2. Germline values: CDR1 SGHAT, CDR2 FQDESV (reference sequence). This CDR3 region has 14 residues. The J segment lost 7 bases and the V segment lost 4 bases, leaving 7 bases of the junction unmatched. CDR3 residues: CASSSGLGGNEQFF. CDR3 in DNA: TGTGCCAGCAGCTCCGGACTAGGTGGGAATGAGCAGTTCTTC.

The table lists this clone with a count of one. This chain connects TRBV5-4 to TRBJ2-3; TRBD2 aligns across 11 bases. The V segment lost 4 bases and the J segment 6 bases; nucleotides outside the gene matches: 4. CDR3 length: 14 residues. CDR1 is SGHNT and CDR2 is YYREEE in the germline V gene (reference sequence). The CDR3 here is CASSVLAGEDTQYF. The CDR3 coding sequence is TGTGCCAGCAGCGTACTAGCGGGGGAGGATACGCAGTATTTT. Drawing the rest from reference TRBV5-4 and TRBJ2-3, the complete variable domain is ETGVTQSPTHLIKTRGQQVTLRCSSQSGHNTVSWYQQALGQGPQFIFQYYREEENGRGNFPPRFSGLQFPNYSSELNVNALELDDSALYLCASSVLAGEDTQYFGPGTRLTVL.

CDR3 nucleotides: TGTGCCAGCAGTCCTCGACAGGGACGCAATCAGCCCCAGCATTTT. As protein: CASSPRQGRNQPQHF. The V call is TRBV7-2, the J call TRBJ1-5; 7 bases align to TRBD1. This CDR3 region has 15 residues. With V trimmed by 6 bases and J by 2 bases, 7 bases remained unmatched. Looked up from germline, CDR1 is SGHTA and CDR2 is FQGNSA.

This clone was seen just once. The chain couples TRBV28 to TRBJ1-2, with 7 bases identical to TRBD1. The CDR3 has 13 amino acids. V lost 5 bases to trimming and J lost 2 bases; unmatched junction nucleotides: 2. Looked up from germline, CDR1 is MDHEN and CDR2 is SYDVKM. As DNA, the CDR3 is TGTGCCAGCAGTCCGACAGGGAACTATGGCTACACCTTC. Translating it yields CASSPTGNYGYTF.

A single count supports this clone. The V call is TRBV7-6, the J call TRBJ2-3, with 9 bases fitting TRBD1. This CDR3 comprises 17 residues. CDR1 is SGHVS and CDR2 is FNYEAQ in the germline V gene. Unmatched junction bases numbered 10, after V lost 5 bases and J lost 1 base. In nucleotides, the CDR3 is TGTGCCAGCAGCCCCGTTGGGGGACAGGGAGGCACAGATACGCAGTATTTT. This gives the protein CASSPVGGQGGTDTQYF.